Included here is one T cell receptor (beta chain) sequence, with context. What it recognizes is unknown. This specimen comes from a study of shared clonotypes between healthy human individuals. Findings and caveats of the study: Sharing across four donors was highest in naive CD4 (approximately 5%) and lowest in memory CD8 (approximately 0.4%). Incomplete sequencing of sorted subsets was indicated by rarefaction despite large depth.

Sequencing used immunoSEQ multiplex PCR; TCRdb keeps in-frame clones, though not all of them. Among around 510,000 clones, about 96% were seen once, and the ten largest hold about 0.067%. V was cut by 6 bases and J by 8 bases, with 10 bases left in between. Germline CDR1 is MNHNY and CDR2 is SVGAGI (reference sequence). The CDR3 has 11 amino acids. Sequenced: naive CD4+ T cells sorted from blood. Subset specified: CD45RA+ positively selected. The TCR sequence derives from a woman aged 25 to 39 in good health. The chain uses TRBV6-6 and TRBJ1-2; unclear D gene. The CDR3 spells CASRDRAGYTF. CDR3 nucleotides: TGTGCCAGCAGGGACCGCGCCGGCTACACCTTC.